Below are 22 T cell receptor beta chains sequenced from a single sample in a study of human T cells and chemical hapten exposure. TCRdb passed the RACE reads through MiXCR, listing each CDR3 protein once. The sample lists about 110,000 distinct CDR3 sequences, about 34% seen once, with around 2.8% in the top ten. Time point specified: patch test 3, about 24 weeks after DPC sensitization. Regarding treatment: therapeutic diphenylcyclopropenone sensitization with weekly scalp DPC. The sample in question was whole blood, obtained in connection with sensitization to the hapten diphenylcyclopropenone (DPC). The receptors originated from a man aged 35-49 years with alopecia areata. Some clones in this sample may be carry-over from other donors' samples.

This clonotype has just a few counts. The V call is TRBV29-1, the J call TRBJ2-3; 7 positions match TRBD2. Germline V gene sequence: CDR1 SQVTM, CDR2 ANQGSEA. V lost 3 bases and J lost 8; bases outside the gene matches: 11. The CDR3 sequence is 14 residues long. The CDR3, as DNA: TGCAGCGTTGATTCTAGCGGAACCACCTCTACGCAGTATTTT. It codes for CSVDSSGTTSTQYF.

The chain links TRBV12-3 or TRBV12-4 to TRBJ2-2; tentatively, D is TRBD2 (7 bases). The CDR3 runs 15 residues. Trimming cost V 5 bases and J 0 bases, with 10 bases left between them. CDR3 in DNA: TGTGCCAGCAGTGGGGGGGGCTCGAACACCGGGGAGCTGTTTTTT. Translated: CASSGGGSNTGELFF.

This rearrangement joins TRBV5-6 to TRBJ2-7; 9 bases map to TRBD1. This CDR3 comprises 14 residues. Trimming cost V 3 bases and J 1 base; bases outside gene matches: 2. Germline-derived CDR1 and CDR2 are SGHDT and YYEEEE. Written as DNA, the CDR3 is TGTGCCAGCAGCTCAGGGACAGGGTCCTACGAGCAGTACTTC. Translation gives CASSSGTGSYEQYF.

There are a few counts of this clonotype. V is TRBV29-1 and J is TRBJ2-1; 7 bases agree with TRBD2. CDR1 is SQVTM, CDR2 ANQGSEA, per germline. There are 12 residues in the CDR3. The junction had 4 bases not matched to a gene; V was cut back by 4 bases and J by 7 bases. CDR3 nucleotides: TGCAGCGTTGGGCGGGAGAGTAATGAGCAGTTCTTC. Translation gives CSVGRESNEQFF.

The gene calls are TRBV9 and TRBJ2-5; 11 nucleotides align to TRBD2. J was trimmed by 2 bases and V by 1 base; bases with no gene match: 7. The CDR3 is 17 amino acids. Germline V lookup: CDR1 SGDLS, CDR2 YYNGEE. DNA of the CDR3: TGTGCCAGCAGCGTACTCACCGGGACTAGCGGTCAAGAGACCCAGTACTTC. This gives the protein CASSVLTGTSGQETQYF.

The gene calls are TRBV27 and TRBJ1-5; 7 nucleotides align to TRBD1. Trimming took 1 base from V and 1 from J; bases not matched to a gene: 13. Germline V gene data show CDR1 as MNHEY and CDR2 as SMNVEV (reference sequence). This CDR3 is built from 19 residues. CDR3 sequence reads: CASSLWGTNWDRSNQPQHF. The DNA for the CDR3 is TGTGCCAGCAGTTTATGGGGAACTAACTGGGACAGAAGCAATCAGCCCCAGCATTTT.

This clonotype has ten or more counts. V is TRBV7-2 and J is TRBJ2-1, with D possibly matching TRBD2 (5 bases). The CDR3 extends over 18 amino acids. CDR1 is SGHTA and CDR2 is FQGNSA in the germline V gene. With 1 base removed from V and 0 bases from J, the gap between germline ends came to 16 bases. The CDR3 coding sequence is TGTGCCAGCAGCTTAGAAATGGGAGAGTTCTTCTCCTACAATGAGCAGTTCTTC. It yields the protein CASSLEMGEFFSYNEQFF.

The chain has TRBV11-2 and TRBJ2-3; D not certain. The CDR3 spans 11 residues. CDR1 is SGHAT, CDR2 FQNNGV, per germline. Trimming removed 8 bases from V and 6 bases from J, with 9 bases in between. CDR3 nucleotide sequence: TGTGCCAGCTCCGAAGGGGATACGCAGTATTTT. Protein: CASSEGDTQYF.

The chain has TRBV6-5 and TRBJ1-1, with TRBD1 matching over 9 bases. This CDR3 has 12 residues. Germline V gene sequence: CDR1 MNHEY, CDR2 SVGAGI. Germline trimming cut 4 bases from V and 11 bases from J; bases unmatched to any gene: 5. The CDR3 DNA sequence: TGTGCCAGCAGTTTCGACAGGGGGGTGGCTTTCTTT. It yields the protein CASSFDRGVAFF.

The chain employs TRBV9 and TRBJ2-3, with TRBD2 matching 14 bases. V lost 3 bases to trimming and J lost 2 bases; unmatched junction nucleotides: 5. The CDR3 consists of 17 residues. Per germline, CDR1 SGDLS and CDR2 YYNGEE. The CDR3 reads CASSARLAGGTTDTQYF. CDR3 nucleotides: TGTGCCAGCAGCGCGCGACTAGCGGGAGGGACCACAGATACGCAGTATTTT. The full variable domain, rest sourced from reference TRBV9 and TRBJ2-3, is DSGVTQTPKHLITATGQRVTLRCSPRSGDLSVYWYQQSLDQGLQFLIQYYNGEERAKGNILERFSAQQFPDLHSELNLSSLELGDSALYFCASSARLAGGTTDTQYFGPGTRLTVL.

This clonotype occurred a few times. The rearrangement joins TRBV10-3 to TRBJ1-5; no clear D. Looked up from germline, CDR1 is ENHRY and CDR2 is SYGVKD. The CDR3 has 13 residues. The V end lost 4 bases, the J end lost 7 bases, and 11 bases lay between the germline ends. The CDR3 coding sequence is TGTGCCATCAGTGTAGAAGCGCGGCAGCCCCAGCATTTT. Residues: CAISVEARQPQHF.

The rearrangement uses TRBV7-8 and TRBJ1-6; D ambiguous. The CDR3 is made up of 14 amino acids. Germline CDR1 and CDR2: SGHVS and FQNEAQ. Trimming pared 3 bases from V and 8 bases from J, leaving 11 bases between. CDR3 residues: CASSFQRRDSPLHF. CDR3 bases: TGTGCCAGCAGCTTCCAACGACGCGATTCACCCCTCCACTTT. Drawing the rest from reference TRBV7-8 and TRBJ1-6, the complete variable domain is GAGVSQSPRYKVAKRGQDVALRCDPISGHVSLFWYQQALGQGPEFLTYFQNEAQLDKSGLPSDRFFAERPEGSVSTLKIQRTQQEDSAVYLCASSFQRRDSPLHFGNGTRLTVT.

This clonotype was seen a handful of times. CDR3 protein: CASSPGGSNQPQHF. Here the CDR3 DNA reads TGTGCCAGCTCACCAGGGGGGAGCAATCAGCCCCAGCATTTT. V usage is TRBV18 and J usage is TRBJ1-5; tentative D call: TRBD1 (5 bases). CDR3 length equals 14 residues. The V end lost 2 bases, the J end lost 1 base, and 6 bases lay between the germline ends. Germline V lookup: CDR1 KGHSH, CDR2 LQKENI.

CDR3: CASSDGLAGEADTQYF. CDR3 coding DNA: TGTGCCAGCAGCGATGGACTAGCGGGAGAGGCAGATACGCAGTATTTT. V is TRBV7-3 and J is TRBJ2-3, with 13 bases lining up with TRBD2. CDR1 SGHTA and CDR2 FQGTGA come from the germline V gene. Trimming cost V 5 bases and J 4 bases; bases outside gene matches: 6. This CDR3 region has 16 residues.

The chain joins TRBV29-1 to TRBJ2-5; perhaps D is TRBD1 or TRBD2 (5 bases each). With 6 bases removed from V and 2 bases from J, the gap between germline ends came to 10 bases. Germline V gene data show CDR1 as SQVTM and CDR2 as ANQGSEA. The CDR3 runs 12 residues. CDR3 bases: TGCAGCGTGAGGGGCCAACAAGAGACCCAGTACTTC. It encodes CSVRGQQETQYF.

This clonotype was seen a handful of times. The chain employs TRBV6-1 and TRBJ2-2; D might be TRBD2 (6 bases). Trimming took off 4 bases at V and 8 bases at J, with 23 bases between the two ends. The CDR3 runs to 17 residues. Per the germline V gene, CDR1 is MNHNS and CDR2 is SASEGT. DNA of the CDR3: TGTGCCAGCAGTGTTTTGTCGGCGGGGAGTCCCGCGGGGGAGCTGTTTTTT. Encoded protein: CASSVLSAGSPAGELFF.

J is TRBJ1-5 and V is TRBV24-1; the D gene is possibly TRBD1 (5 bases). The CDR3 length is 15 residues. CDR1 is KGHDR and CDR2 is SFDVKD in the germline V gene. V was trimmed by 3 bases and J by 4 bases, leaving 12 bases between them. The CDR3 DNA follows: TGTGCCACCAGTGATGGGGGGGGACCAAATCAGCCCCAGCATTTT. Protein sequence: CATSDGGGPNQPQHF.

This clonotype has only a few counts. The V call is TRBV20-1, the J call TRBJ2-7; D unresolved. Germline V gene data show CDR1 as DFQATT and CDR2 as SNEGSKA (reference sequence). The CDR3 has 14 residues. Trimming cost V 0 bases and J 4 bases, with 13 bases left between them. The CDR3 sequence is CSARDSQSTYEQYV. The CDR3 DNA reads TGCAGTGCTAGAGATAGTCAAAGTACGTACGAGCAGTACGTC.

This clonotype was seen a few times. V and J are TRBV12-3 or TRBV12-4 and TRBJ2-6, with D unresolved. The V and J ends lost 8 bases and 2 bases respectively, with 10 bases between them. The CDR3 totals 14 residues. The CDR3 DNA sequence: TGTGCCAGCGCCCCTCCAACTGGGGCCAACGTCCTGACTTTC. Its protein is CASAPPTGANVLTF.

This sequence joins TRBV5-1 and TRBJ1-6; no clear D gene. Trimming took 4 bases from V and 3 from J, leaving 8 bases between them. Germline CDR1 SGHRS, CDR2 YFSETQ. CDR3 length equals 14 residues. In DNA form, the CDR3 reads TGCGCCAGCAGCCCGGAGGTCTATAATTCACCCCTCCACTTT. This sequence encodes CASSPEVYNSPLHF.

This clonotype has only one observation. The J gene is TRBJ1-4, the V gene TRBV7-6; maybe TRBD1 (5 bases). Germline V gene data show CDR1 as SGHVS and CDR2 as FNYEAQ. The CDR3 runs 17 residues. The germline V and J ends were trimmed by 1 base and 0 bases, with 12 bases remaining between them. The CDR3 DNA reads as TGTGCCAGCAGCTTAGACCCAGGGAAGACAACTAATGAAAAACTGTTTTTT. This translates into CASSLDPGKTTNEKLFF.

The chain recombines TRBV2 with TRBJ2-3, with D perhaps TRBD2 (5 bases). Trimming left V 6 bases short and J 5 bases short, with 15 bases between. The germline V gene encodes CDR1 SNHLY and CDR2 FYNNEI. This CDR3 has 14 residues. CDR3 in DNA: TGTGCCAGCAGAAGCGGTAAAATGGTAGATACGCAGTATTTT. Amino acid sequence: CASRSGKMVDTQYF.